This section outlines one T cell receptor (beta chain) sequence together with its context. No antigen is known for it. This CDR3 spans 17 amino acids. Germline V CDR1 and CDR2: LNHDA, SQIVND (reference sequence). V gave up 7 bases and J gave up 0 bases; unmatched junction bases: 6. The source of the sample is a study of cytomegalovirus exposure and HLA in healthy donors. Study-wide results and caveats: DRB1 showed the most TCR associations and HLA-C the fewest in a later analysis, as rates varied by HLA locus.

A multiplex PCR was run with 60 Vbeta primers and 13 Jbeta primers. Libraries were prepared by immunoSEQ multiplex PCR; TCRdb keeps only in-frame clonotypes and omits some of them. This sample carries some 190,000 clones, around 78% of them seen once, and the ten largest clones take around 1.5%. Sequencing was performed on PBMCs. The chain employs TRBV19 and TRBJ2-2, with 12 bases fitting TRBD1. The receptor's source is a man aged 18 to 35 in good health and CMV-seronegative. The CDR3 sequence: CASNGGTGGANTGELFF. In nucleotides, the CDR3 is TGTGCCAGTAATGGCGGGACAGGGGGCGCGAACACCGGGGAGCTGTTTTTT.